This TCR beta chain was captured in a study of T cell repertoires in cytomegalovirus infection (dated by TCRdb to the late 2010s). The study in broad terms: Donor HLA type was relevant to the analysis, as public TCR beta signatures indicated carriage of CMV infection together with the matching HLA type. The full study reports these points: The ex vivo response was dominated by HLA-C-restricted CMV-specific TCR beta clonotypes, which also provided the single most frequent clonotype in two of eight donors. In both this cohort and an independent roughly 400-donor cohort, the cumulative frequency of public TCR beta family members distinguished carriers of CMV infection plus the relevant HLA type.

Sequenced on an Illumina HiSeq 1500. The public reads were reanalyzed by TCRdb: fastp trimming at Q25, MiXCR alignment, in-frame beta chains only. Here each entry gathers all rows of one CDR3 protein and keeps the most common genes and DNA. Across this sample there are about 300,000 distinct CDR3 sequences, with roughly a tenth seen only once. The top ten hold approximately 2.4% of the sample. Notes on this clonotype: The specificity of this receptor is unknown. No per-base quality is available; no much larger clone lies one base away.

Reading from cysteine to phenylalanine, the CDR3 counts 13 amino acids. Only CDR3 DNA is held: 39 bases, read in frame from base 1. V gives up 8 bases and J gives up 6 bases, and the segment between their germline ends measures 16 bases. The germline V gene provides CDR1 MGHDK and CDR2 SYGVNS. The source is a human donor in good health (CMV status not recorded). Some clones in this sample may be carry-over from other donors' samples. Recombination linked TRBV25-1 to TRBJ1-2; perhaps TRBD1 is the D gene, with 6 bases matching. Sequenced: PBMCs. The CDR3 has the sequence CASSTGLEDGYTF. The DNA sequence is TGTGCCAGCTCGACAGGCCTTGAGGATGGCTACACCTTC.